This T cell receptor beta chain was documented in a study of T cells after yellow fever vaccination. As for the study in general: Each low-cell-number fraction was prepared by means of SMART-Seq v4 Ultra Low Input.

This CDR3 is 14 amino acids long. The germline V gene encodes CDR1 SGHRS and CDR2 YFSETQ. The V gene lost 0 bases and the J gene lost 5 bases, with 11 bases spanning the gap. Generation of TCR cDNA used 5'RACE template switching (which added a universal primer site and UMIs). TCRdb fed the 5' RACE reads into MiXCR, producing one record per CDR3 protein. The sample holds about 350,000 distinct CDR3 sequences, approximately 8% seen once. The table lists this clonotype with many counts. Its specificity is unknown. Overall study findings and caveats: Researchers report a weaker secondary response that nonetheless peaked faster, day 5 versus 15. Contaminating bulk clonotypes could be abundant in FACS-sorted repertoires.

Sequencing was performed on PBMCs, taken 45 days after the first yellow fever vaccination. This receptor was obtained from a man aged 18 to 29 who received the YFV17D yellow fever vaccine. The chain is built from TRBV5-1 and TRBJ2-5; D tentatively fits TRBD1 or TRBD2 (5 bases each). The CDR3 sequence: CASSLGGAWETQYF. In DNA form, the CDR3 reads TGCGCCAGCAGCTTGGGAGGGGCCTGGGAGACCCAGTACTTC.